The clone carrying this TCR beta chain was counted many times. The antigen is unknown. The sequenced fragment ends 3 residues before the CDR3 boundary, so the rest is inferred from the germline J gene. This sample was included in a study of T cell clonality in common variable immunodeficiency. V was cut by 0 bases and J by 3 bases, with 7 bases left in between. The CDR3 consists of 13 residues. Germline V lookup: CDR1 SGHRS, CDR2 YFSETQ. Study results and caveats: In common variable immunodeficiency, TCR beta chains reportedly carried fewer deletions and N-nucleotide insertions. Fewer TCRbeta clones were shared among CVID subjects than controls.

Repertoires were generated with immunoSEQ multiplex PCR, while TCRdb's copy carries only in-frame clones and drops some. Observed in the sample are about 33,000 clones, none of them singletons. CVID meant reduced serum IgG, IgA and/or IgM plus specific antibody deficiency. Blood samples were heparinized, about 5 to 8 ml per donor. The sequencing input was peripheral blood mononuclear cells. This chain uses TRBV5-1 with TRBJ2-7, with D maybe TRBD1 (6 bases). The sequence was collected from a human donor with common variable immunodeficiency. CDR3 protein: CASSLGTDYEQYF. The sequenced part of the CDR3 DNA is TGCGCCAGCAGCTTGGGGACAGACTACGAG.